The 19 T cell receptor beta chains below all came from one sample that was sequenced in a study of blood T cell repertoires in COVID-19. Produced via immunoSEQ multiplex PCR; TCRdb's table is partial and in-frame only. This sample has around 300,000 clones, with roughly 87% found just once. Sequencing used peripheral blood. These receptors all stem from a human donor in a cohort sampled during active COVID-19.

The chain has TRBV25-1 and TRBJ1-2; D remains ambiguous. Germline-derived CDR1 and CDR2 are MGHDK and SYGVNS. The CDR3 is made up of 13 amino acids. Trimming took off 4 bases at V and 4 bases at J, with 10 bases between the two ends. Written as DNA, the CDR3 is TGTGCCAGCAGTGGAGACACCTCCTATGGCTACACCTTC. It encodes CASSGDTSYGYTF.

The chain links TRBV19 to TRBJ2-1, with 10 bases lining up with TRBD2. Germline assignment: CDR1 LNHDA and CDR2 SQIVND (reference sequence). Unmatched junction bases numbered 9, after V lost 3 bases and J lost 7 bases. The CDR3 spans 16 residues. CDR3 DNA: TGTGCCAGTAGTATCTCCCAGCGGGAGGGAGAGAATGAGCAGTTCTTC. It encodes CASSISQREGENEQFF.

The rearrangement links TRBV28 to TRBJ1-5; D not certain. The CDR3 extends over 15 amino acids. V dropped 6 bases and J dropped 0 bases, with 12 bases sitting between them. Per germline, CDR1 MDHEN and CDR2 SYDVKM. CDR3 loop: CASSLLVSSNQPQHF. The CDR3 bases are TGTGCCAGCAGCTTGCTTGTGAGTAGCAATCAGCCCCAGCATTTT.

The J gene is TRBJ2-5, the V gene TRBV6-5; 8 bases agree with TRBD1. Germline V CDR1 and CDR2: MNHEY, SVGAGI. This CDR3 comprises 12 residues. After removal of 8 bases from V and 5 bases from J, the junction contained 4 bases not matched to a gene. The CDR3 region is CASSDREETQYF. DNA for the CDR3: TGTGCCAGCTCGGACAGGGAGGAGACCCAGTACTTC.

This sequence joins TRBV28 and TRBJ1-5, with 10 bases that match TRBD1. V was clipped by 6 bases and J by 5 bases; unmatched bases: 7. The CDR3 loop spans 15 amino acids. CDR1 is MDHEN and CDR2 is SYDVKM in the germline V gene. DNA of the CDR3: TGTGCCAGCAGCCCTCCGGGACAGGGGTATCAGCCCCAGCATTTT. Translating gives CASSPPGQGYQPQHF.

V gene TRBV4-3 combines with J gene TRBJ2-3; TRBD2 aligns across 10 bases. CDR1 LGHNA and CDR2 YSLEER come from the germline V gene. The ends lost 4 bases at V and 8 bases at J; junction bases unmatched: 12. The CDR3 has 16 residues. The CDR3, as DNA: TGCGCCAGCAGCCTCCGGCTAGCGGGAGCCGATTCTACGCAGTATTTT. It encodes CASSLRLAGADSTQYF.

Of note for this clone: The sample holds other DNA sequences that translate to the same CDR3. The chain couples TRBV5-1 to TRBJ1-4; no firm D call. The CDR3 has 15 residues. Trimming shortened V by 0 bases and J by 2 bases, and 8 bases separated the two germline ends. The germline CDR1 and CDR2 sequences are SGHRS and YFSETQ. The DNA of the CDR3 is TGCGCCAGCAGCTTGGGACTTTCTACTAATGAAAAACTGTTTTTT. Amino acid sequence: CASSLGLSTNEKLFF. The variable domain in full, with the rest retrieved from reference TRBV5-1 and TRBJ1-4, is KAGVTQTPRYLIKTRGQQVTLSCSPISGHRSVSWYQQTPGQGLQFLFEYFSETQRNKGNFPGRFSGRQFSNSRSEMNVSTLELGDSALYLCASSLGLSTNEKLFFGSGTQLSVL.

This clone was detected only once. This chain connects TRBV7-2 to TRBJ2-1, with D possibly TRBD1 on 6 matching bases. CDR3 length equals 15 residues. Trimming shortened V by 5 bases and J by 4 bases, and 15 bases separated the two germline ends. CDR1 and CDR2 from the germline V gene are SGHTA and FQGNSA. Here the CDR3 DNA reads TGTGCCAGCAGCAAACAGACAGGAATTTACAATGAGCAGTTCTTC. This sequence encodes CASSKQTGIYNEQFF.

The chain employs TRBV25-1 and TRBJ1-1; D ambiguous. Germline CDR1 reads MGHDK; CDR2 reads SYGVNS. Deletions cut 0 bases from V and 10 bases from J, with 6 bases between. The CDR3 consists of 11 residues. CDR3 in amino acids: CASSEYGVAFF. The CDR3, as DNA: TGTGCCAGCAGTGAATACGGTGTAGCTTTCTTT.

The chain joins TRBV30 to TRBJ2-7; TRBD2 is a possible D gene (5 bases). Germline V lookup: CDR1 GTSNPN, CDR2 SVGIG (reference sequence). Trimming pared 2 bases from V and 3 bases from J, leaving 8 bases between. The CDR3 extends over 12 amino acids. DNA for the CDR3: TGTGCCTGGAGTAGGACTTACTACGAGCAGTACTTC. It specifies CAWSRTYYEQYF.

This chain joins TRBV7-9 and TRBJ2-2, with 9 positions matching TRBD1. The V segment lost 5 bases and the J segment 7 bases; nucleotides outside the gene matches: 8. Germline V gene data show CDR1 as SEHNR and CDR2 as FQNEAQ (reference sequence). The CDR3 totals 15 residues. The CDR3 DNA reads as TGTGCCAGCAGCCTCGGACAGGGGAAGAACGGGGAGCTGTTTTTT. Residues: CASSLGQGKNGELFF.

The rearrangement joins TRBV29-1 to TRBJ2-7, with a tentative D call TRBD1 (5 bases). V lost 6 bases and J lost 5, with 20 bases in between. This CDR3 is 14 amino acids long. CDR1 SQVTM and CDR2 ANQGSEA come from the germline V gene. The CDR3 region is CSVGPRQGIDEQYF. DNA for the CDR3: TGCAGCGTCGGACCTCGGCAGGGTATCGACGAGCAGTACTTC.

This chain uses TRBV10-1 with TRBJ2-1; D is uncertain. This CDR3 region has 13 residues. V was shortened by 2 bases and J by 9 bases, with 11 bases between the two germline ends. CDR1 and CDR2 (germline): WNHNN, SYGVQD (reference sequence). DNA for the CDR3: TGCGCCAGCAGTGAGCTTATCGGCGGTGAGCAGTTCTTC. Its protein is CASSELIGGEQFF.

The gene calls are TRBV11-2 and TRBJ2-7, with D hard to call. Germline-derived CDR1 and CDR2 are SGHAT and FQNNGV. V gave up 5 bases and J gave up 0 bases, with 8 bases separating them. The CDR3 sequence is 13 residues long. Written as DNA, the CDR3 is TGTGCCAGCAGCATGTACAACTCCTACGAGCAGTACTTC. Its translation is CASSMYNSYEQYF.

The chain has TRBV5-1 and TRBJ2-1; 9 nucleotides line up with TRBD2. The CDR3 sequence is 17 residues long. The germline CDR1 and CDR2 sequences are SGHRS and YFSETQ. J was trimmed by 0 bases and V by 0 bases; bases with no gene match: 4. The CDR3 reads CASSLGASGISYNEQFF. The DNA for the CDR3 is TGCGCCAGCAGCTTGGGGGCTAGCGGGATCTCCTACAATGAGCAGTTCTTC.

This chain links TRBV7-3 with TRBJ1-2; D ambiguous. Germline loops: CDR1 SGHTA, CDR2 FQGTGA. The CDR3 extends over 14 amino acids. V lost 0 bases and J lost 5, with 10 bases in between. The CDR3 DNA reads as TGTGCCAGCAGCTTAACTGGCAGTTCTTATGGCTACACCTTC. It translates to CASSLTGSSYGYTF.

This clone was picked up a small number of times. V is TRBV6-6 and J is TRBJ2-5, with 12 bases matching TRBD2. Germline V gene data show CDR1 as MNHNY and CDR2 as SVGAGI (reference sequence). Germline trimming cut 5 bases from V and 5 bases from J; bases unmatched to any gene: 12. The CDR3 totals 17 residues. The CDR3 here is CASSPRASGRAGETQYF. The CDR3 nucleotides are TGTGCCAGCAGTCCCCGGGCTAGCGGGAGGGCCGGGGAGACCCAGTACTTC.

This chain joins TRBV5-1 and TRBJ2-1, with 7 bases aligning to TRBD2. CDR1 and CDR2 (germline): SGHRS, YFSETQ. There are 18 residues in the CDR3. V lost 5 bases, J lost 3 bases, and 17 bases stayed unmatched. In nucleotides, the CDR3 is TGCGCCAGCAGTCCAGTGGGCCAGGTGCGGGAGCTCTACAATGAGCAGTTCTTC. This encodes CASSPVGQVRELYNEQFF.

V usage is TRBV5-6 and J usage is TRBJ1-1, with D unclear. V gave up 6 bases and J gave up 0 bases, with 9 bases separating them. Per the germline V gene, CDR1 is SGHDT and CDR2 is YYEEEE. The CDR3 has 13 amino acids. The CDR3 here is CASKVGVNTEAFF. In DNA form, the CDR3 reads TGTGCCAGCAAAGTCGGAGTGAACACTGAAGCTTTCTTT.